One sample yielded the 18 T cell receptor beta chains listed below, sequenced in a study of read filtering for tumor transcriptome and immune sequencing. Molecular barcoded adaptors covering alpha/delta and beta/gamma chains were used on 400 ng RNA. One entry per CDR3 protein results from TCRdb running MiXCR on the reads. The data show roughly 90,000 distinct CDR3 sequences, about 12% seen once. The material sequenced was a population of CD138-negative cells sorted from bone marrow. Every receptor here comes from a donor aged 40 or older with multiple myeloma.

This clonotype was recorded at least ten times. The rearrangement uses TRBV18 and TRBJ1-5; the D is unclear. This CDR3 is built from 17 residues. CDR1 KGHSH and CDR2 LQKENI come from the germline V gene. V gave up 6 bases and J gave up 0 bases, with 18 bases separating them. In nucleotides, the CDR3 is TGTGCCAGCTCCTCCAAGGCAGAGTCACATAGCAATCAGCCCCAGCATTTT. Its translation is CASSSKAESHSNQPQHF.

This clonotype appeared many times. The chain is built from TRBV7-8 and TRBJ1-5; TRBD1 aligns across 7 bases. This CDR3 is built from 15 residues. The ends lost 1 base at V and 4 bases at J; junction bases unmatched: 4. CDR1 is SGHVS and CDR2 is FQNEAQ in the germline V gene. The CDR3 loop is CASSLGQGRNQPQHF. The CDR3 nucleotides read TGTGCCAGCAGCTTAGGACAGGGTAGGAATCAGCCCCAGCATTTT.

This clonotype showed up many times. This chain links TRBV28 with TRBJ2-7; a weak D match, TRBD2 (6 bases). V lost 7 bases, J lost 7 bases, and 23 bases lay in between. Germline lookup yields CDR1 MDHEN and CDR2 SYDVKM. The CDR3 runs 15 residues. This CDR3 is CASTPAGLTLGEQYF. In DNA, the CDR3 is TGTGCCAGCACCCCTGCGGGACTTACACTGGGGGAGCAGTACTTC.

This clonotype was detected many times. The J gene is TRBJ2-1, the V gene TRBV11-3, with 9 bases fitting TRBD2. CDR3 length equals 16 residues. J lost 2 bases, V lost 1 base, and 3 bases had no gene match. Germline values: CDR1 SGHNT, CDR2 YENEEA. CDR3 nucleotide sequence: TGTGCCAGCAGCTTAGGCCGCGGGAGGGCCTACAATGAGCAGTTCTTC. The encoded protein is CASSLGRGRAYNEQFF.

In the case of this clonotype: It may be a read error: a sequence one base away is much more abundant. The V gene is TRBV28, the J gene TRBJ2-3; perhaps D is TRBD1 or TRBD2 (5 bases each). This CDR3 spans 17 amino acids. The germline V gene has CDR1 MDHEN and CDR2 SYDVKM. The V and J ends lost 5 bases and 5 bases respectively, with 23 bases between them. CDR3: CASSPLWANRRRDTQYF. The CDR3 DNA reads TGTGCCAGCAGTCCCCTGTGGGCAAACAGGAGGAGAGATACGCAGTATTTT.

This clonotype came up many times. This rearrangement joins TRBV11-2 to TRBJ1-5; TRBD1 might be the D (6 bases). Trimming removed 5 bases from V and 2 bases from J, with 13 bases in between. CDR3 length equals 15 residues. The germline V gene encodes CDR1 SGHAT and CDR2 FQNNGV. The CDR3 nucleotides read TGTGCCAGCAGCCTACAGGGTATGCGCAATCAGCCCCAGCATTTT. Protein product: CASSLQGMRNQPQHF.

Many counts were recorded for this clonotype. A much larger clone sits a single nucleotide away, making a read error possible. This chain links TRBV29-1 with TRBJ2-1; D remains ambiguous. CDR1 and CDR2 (germline): SQVTM, ANQGSEA. CDR3 size: 13 residues. The DNA for the CDR3 is TGCAGCACCGCAACCCCCCCCTACAATGGGCAGTTCTTC. Its protein product is CSTATPPYNGQFF.

There are many counts of this clonotype. J is TRBJ2-3 and V is TRBV7-6, with 15 bases identical to TRBD2. Germline V gene data show CDR1 as SGHVS and CDR2 as FNYEAQ. The CDR3 has 17 residues. V shed 5 bases, J shed 2 bases, and the junction held 5 bases outside the gene matches. The CDR3 loop reads CASSPRTSGRATDTQYF. CDR3 DNA: TGTGCCAGCAGCCCCCGGACTAGCGGGAGGGCCACAGATACGCAGTATTTT.

This clonotype was seen at least ten times. This chain connects TRBV20-1 to TRBJ1-1, with no clear D. This CDR3 has 16 residues. Germline lookup yields CDR1 DFQATT and CDR2 SNEGSKA (reference sequence). With 0 bases removed from V and 4 bases from J, the gap between germline ends came to 18 bases. The CDR3: CSAREEHRARSTEAFF. Here the CDR3 DNA reads TGCAGTGCTAGAGAGGAGCACCGGGCGAGATCCACTGAAGCTTTCTTT.

This clonotype was recorded a few times. The chain employs TRBV19 and TRBJ2-7, with D hard to call. The CDR3 is 13 amino acids. In germline, CDR1 is LNHDA, CDR2 SQIVND (reference sequence). Trimming stripped 6 bases from V and 0 bases from J, with 9 bases between. CDR3 amino acids: CASSPGSSYEQYF. CDR3 DNA: TGTGCCAGTAGCCCGGGCAGCTCCTACGAGCAGTACTTC.

V usage is TRBV28 and J usage is TRBJ2-7; 9 bases agree with TRBD1. Trimming removed 6 bases from V and 0 bases from J; junction bases left unmatched: 15. The CDR3 is 18 residues long. The germline V gene has CDR1 MDHEN and CDR2 SYDVKM. This chain's CDR3 is CASSPLTRDRESSYEQYF. CDR3 sequence (DNA): TGTGCCAGCAGCCCGTTGACCCGGGACAGGGAGAGCTCCTACGAGCAGTACTTC.

This clonotype has ten or more counts. The chain uses TRBV2 and TRBJ2-1; D is unclear. The V gene's germline CDR1 is SNHLY and CDR2 FYNNEI. There are 13 residues in the CDR3. Trimming pared 6 bases from V and 0 bases from J, leaving 6 bases between. The CDR3 nucleotides read TGTGCCAGCAGCGAAAACTCCTACAATGAGCAGTTCTTC. This translates into CASSENSYNEQFF.

This clonotype showed up many times. The V gene is TRBV5-1, the J gene TRBJ2-5, with D unresolved. V shed 0 bases and J shed 4 bases, with 7 bases lying between them. This CDR3 is 13 amino acids long. The germline gives CDR1 SGHRS, CDR2 YFSETQ. The CDR3: CASSLEHVETQYF. For the CDR3, the DNA is TGCGCCAGCAGCTTGGAACATGTAGAGACCCAGTACTTC.

There are many counts of this clonotype. The chain has TRBV7-8 and TRBJ2-3; D remains unclear. From germline, CDR1 is SGHVS and CDR2 FQNEAQ. The length of the CDR3 is 17 residues. V shed 3 bases and J shed 0 bases, with 16 bases lying between them. This CDR3 is CASSLSIAASSTDTQYF. The CDR3, as DNA: TGTGCCAGCAGCTTGAGTATTGCGGCTTCTAGCACAGATACGCAGTATTTT.

Many counts were recorded for this clonotype. This sequence joins TRBV29-1 and TRBJ1-1; D is undetermined. Germline values: CDR1 SQVTM, CDR2 ANQGSEA. The V and J ends lost 7 bases and 1 base respectively, with 16 bases between them. The CDR3 covers 14 residues. The CDR3 is CSAGQAGGNTEAFF. CDR3 in DNA: TGCAGCGCTGGCCAGGCCGGTGGGAACACTGAAGCTTTCTTT.

This clonotype was recorded many times. V and J are TRBV27 and TRBJ1-2; D is ambiguous. Trimming shortened V by 5 bases and J by 4 bases, and 11 bases separated the two germline ends. Germline-derived CDR1 and CDR2 are MNHEY and SMNVEV (reference sequence). This CDR3 comprises 13 residues. The CDR3 is CASSAGIFYGYTF. CDR3 in DNA: TGTGCCAGCAGTGCAGGTATCTTCTATGGCTACACCTTC.

This clonotype was seen ten or more times. The chain combines TRBV29-1 with TRBJ2-4; 7 bases map to TRBD2. This CDR3 is 13 amino acids long. Germline CDR1 reads SQVTM; CDR2 reads ANQGSEA. V lost 4 bases to trimming and J lost 3 bases; unmatched junction nucleotides: 3. The CDR3 sequence: CSVVWGGKNIQYF. CDR3 nucleotides: TGCAGCGTTGTCTGGGGGGGCAAAAACATTCAGTACTTC.

Notes on this clonotype: A much larger clonotype is one base distant, so this may be a read error. The chain couples TRBV10-3 to TRBJ2-7; D perhaps matches TRBD1 (5 bases). The CDR3 is 13 residues long. The germline V and J ends were trimmed by 8 bases and 1 base, with 12 bases remaining between them. Looked up from germline, CDR1 is ENHRY and CDR2 is SYGVKD. CDR3: CAIAAGISYEQYF. CDR3 coding DNA: TGTGCCATCGCCGCAGGGATTTCCTACGAGCAGTACTTC.